What follows are 8 T cell receptor beta chains derived from one specimen sequenced in a study of blood T cell repertoires in COVID-19. The repertoire was sequenced with immunoSEQ multiplex PCR; TCRdb's copy has only in-frame clones and lacks some. The profile shows approximately 36,000 clones, around 84% of them singletons. Specimen: peripheral blood. Source of these receptors: a man aged 55 to 70 with COVID-19, enrolled during active disease.

The chain uses TRBV5-6 and TRBJ1-6; weak D call: TRBD1 (6 bases). The CDR3 is 16 amino acids. V was clipped by 7 bases and J by 2 bases, with 16 bases between them. CDR1 is SGHDT, CDR2 YYEEEE, per germline. As DNA, the CDR3 is TGTGCCAGCGAGGGCGGGGGCTCCACCTATAATTCACCCCTCCACTTT. As protein: CASEGGGSTYNSPLHF.

The sample holds one count of this clone. V and J are TRBV7-8 and TRBJ1-2; TRBD1 might be the D (6 bases). The CDR3 covers 14 residues. Germline loops: CDR1 SGHVS, CDR2 FQNEAQ. Trimming took off 4 bases at V and 1 base at J, with 10 bases between the two ends. DNA of the CDR3: TGTGCCAGCAGCTCAGGACAGCATAACTATGGCTACACCTTC. This gives the protein CASSSGQHNYGYTF. Full variable domain (remainder filled in from reference TRBV7-8 and TRBJ1-2): GAGVSQSPRYKVAKRGQDVALRCDPISGHVSLFWYQQALGQGPEFLTYFQNEAQLDKSGLPSDRFFAERPEGSVSTLKIQRTQQEDSAVYLCASSSGQHNYGYTFGSGTRLTVV.

The chain links TRBV19 to TRBJ1-5; possible D gene TRBD1, 6 bases. Trimming left V 3 bases short and J 1 base short, with 13 bases between. The CDR3 consists of 16 residues. CDR1 and CDR2 (germline): LNHDA, SQIVND (reference sequence). The CDR3: CASSIPSGASNQPQHF. As DNA, the CDR3 is TGTGCCAGTAGTATTCCCTCAGGGGCGAGCAATCAGCCCCAGCATTTT.

The J gene is TRBJ2-1, the V gene TRBV4-2; 12 nucleotides agree with TRBD2. Germline V gene data show CDR1 as LGHNA and CDR2 as YNFKEQ. The trim removed 4 bases at V and 9 bases at J, leaving 13 bases unmatched. The CDR3 is made up of 17 amino acids. The CDR3 spells CASSPHLGTSGRSEQFF. CDR3 bases: TGTGCCAGCAGCCCGCATTTAGGCACTAGCGGGAGGAGTGAGCAGTTCTTC.

This clone was seen only once. The chain couples TRBV27 to TRBJ2-2; TRBD1 might be the D (5 bases). The V end lost 5 bases, the J end lost 2 bases, and 9 bases lay between the germline ends. The CDR3 has 14 amino acids. Germline assignment: CDR1 MNHEY and CDR2 SMNVEV (reference sequence). For the CDR3, the DNA is TGTGCCAGCAGTCTAGGACAAAACACCGGGGAGCTGTTTTTT. It codes for CASSLGQNTGELFF.

This chain links TRBV5-8 with TRBJ1-1; D gene unclear. V shed 2 bases and J shed 2 bases, with 10 bases lying between them. CDR1 and CDR2 from the germline V gene are SGHTS and YDEGEE. The CDR3 loop spans 14 amino acids. CDR3 loop: CASSFRGSNTEAFF. The CDR3 DNA sequence: TGTGCCAGCAGCTTTAGAGGGTCAAACACTGAAGCTTTCTTT.

This chain connects TRBV19 to TRBJ1-1; D is unclear. This CDR3 contains 13 residues. V was cut by 2 bases and J by 6 bases, with 10 bases left in between. The germline V gene has CDR1 LNHDA and CDR2 SQIVND (reference sequence). The CDR3 protein is CASSINDIAEAFF. The CDR3 region has the DNA TGTGCCAGTAGTATAAATGACATTGCTGAAGCTTTCTTT. Using reference TRBV19 and TRBJ1-1 for the parts outside the CDR3, the full variable domain is DGGITQSPKYLFRKEGQNVTLSCEQNLNHDAMYWYRQDPGQGLRLIYYSQIVNDFQKGDIAEGYSVSREKKESFPLTVTSAQKNPTAFYLCASSINDIAEAFFGQGTRLTVV.

J is TRBJ2-4 and V is TRBV28; D unclear. This CDR3 spans 15 amino acids. The V gene lost 5 bases and the J gene lost 3 bases, with 14 bases spanning the gap. CDR1 is MDHEN, CDR2 SYDVKM, per germline. CDR3 coding DNA: TGTGCCAGCAGTCCCACGTGGCAGGTCAAAAACATTCAGTACTTC. This translates into CASSPTWQVKNIQYF.